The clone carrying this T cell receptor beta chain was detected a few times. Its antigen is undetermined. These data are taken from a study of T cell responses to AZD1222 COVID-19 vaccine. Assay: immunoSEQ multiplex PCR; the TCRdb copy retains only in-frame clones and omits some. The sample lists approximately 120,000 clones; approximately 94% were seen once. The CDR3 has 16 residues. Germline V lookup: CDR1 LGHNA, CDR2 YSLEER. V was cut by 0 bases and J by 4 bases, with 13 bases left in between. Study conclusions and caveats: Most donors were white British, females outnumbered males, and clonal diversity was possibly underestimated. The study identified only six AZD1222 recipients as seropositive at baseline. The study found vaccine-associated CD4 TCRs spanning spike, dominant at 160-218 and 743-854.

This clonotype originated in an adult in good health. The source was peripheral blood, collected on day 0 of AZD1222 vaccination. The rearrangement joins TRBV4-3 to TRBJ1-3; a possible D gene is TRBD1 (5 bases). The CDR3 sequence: CASSQDLGAAGNTIYF. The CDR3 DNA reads TGCGCCAGCAGCCAAGATCTAGGGGCAGCGGGAAACACCATATATTTT.